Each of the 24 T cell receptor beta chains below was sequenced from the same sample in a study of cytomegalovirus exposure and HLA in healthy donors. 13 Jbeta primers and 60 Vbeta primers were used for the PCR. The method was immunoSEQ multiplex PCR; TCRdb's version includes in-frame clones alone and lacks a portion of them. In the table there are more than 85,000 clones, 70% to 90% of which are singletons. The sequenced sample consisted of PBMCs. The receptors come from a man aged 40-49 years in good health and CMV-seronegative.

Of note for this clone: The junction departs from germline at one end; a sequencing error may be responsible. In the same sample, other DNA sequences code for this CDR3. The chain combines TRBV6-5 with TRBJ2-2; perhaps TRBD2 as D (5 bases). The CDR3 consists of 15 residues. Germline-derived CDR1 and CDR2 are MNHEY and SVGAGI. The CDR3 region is CASTQTSQLAGELFF. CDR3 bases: TGTGCCAGCACCCAGACTTCCCAGCTTGCCGGGGAGCTGTTCTTT.

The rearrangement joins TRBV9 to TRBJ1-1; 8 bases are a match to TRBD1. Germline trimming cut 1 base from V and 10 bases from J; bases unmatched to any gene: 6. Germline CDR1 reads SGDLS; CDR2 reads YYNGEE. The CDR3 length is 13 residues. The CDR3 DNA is TGTGCCAGCAGCGTACATGACAGGGGAGGAGCTTTCTTT. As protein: CASSVHDRGGAFF. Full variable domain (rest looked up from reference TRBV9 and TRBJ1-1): DSGVTQTPKHLITATGQRVTLRCSPRSGDLSVYWYQQSLDQGLQFLIQYYNGEERAKGNILERFSAQQFPDLHSELNLSSLELGDSALYFCASSVHDRGGAFFGQGTRLTVV.

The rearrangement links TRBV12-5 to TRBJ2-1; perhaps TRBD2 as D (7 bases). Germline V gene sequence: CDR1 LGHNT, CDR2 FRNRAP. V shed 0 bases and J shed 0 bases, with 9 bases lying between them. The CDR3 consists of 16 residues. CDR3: CASGLVRGASYNEQFF. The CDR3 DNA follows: TGTGCTAGTGGTTTGGTACGGGGGGCCTCCTACAATGAGCAGTTCTTC.

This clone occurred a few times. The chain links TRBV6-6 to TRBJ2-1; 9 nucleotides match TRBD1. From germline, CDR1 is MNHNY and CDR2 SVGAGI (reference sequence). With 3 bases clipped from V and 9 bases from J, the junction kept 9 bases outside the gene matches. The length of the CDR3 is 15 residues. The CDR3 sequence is CASSYFGQGTGEQFF. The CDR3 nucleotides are TGTGCCAGCAGTTATTTCGGACAGGGGACGGGTGAGCAGTTCTTC.

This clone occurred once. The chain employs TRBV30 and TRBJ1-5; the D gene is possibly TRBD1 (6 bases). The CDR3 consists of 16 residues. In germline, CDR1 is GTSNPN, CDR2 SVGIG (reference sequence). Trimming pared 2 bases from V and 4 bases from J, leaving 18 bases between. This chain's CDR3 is CAWSPPVLQGNQPQHF. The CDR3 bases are TGTGCCTGGAGTCCCCCGGTTTTACAGGGTAATCAGCCCCAGCATTTT. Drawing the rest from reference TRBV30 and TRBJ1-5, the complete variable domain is SQTIHQWPATLVQPVGSPLSLECTVEGTSNPNLYWYRQAAGRGLQLLFYSVGIGQISSEVPQNLSASRPQDRQFILSSKKLLLSDSGFYLCAWSPPVLQGNQPQHFGDGTRLSIL.

CDR3 sequence reads: CASSPWTSGGEQYF. For the CDR3, the DNA is TGTGCCAGTAGTCCTTGGACTAGCGGGGGGGAGCAGTACTTC. The rearrangement links TRBV19 to TRBJ2-7; 14 bases fit TRBD2. The V gene's germline CDR1 is LNHDA and CDR2 SQIVND (reference sequence). V lost 5 bases and J lost 7; bases outside the gene matches: 4. CDR3 length equals 14 residues.

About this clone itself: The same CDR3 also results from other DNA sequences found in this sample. The DNA for the CDR3 is TGTGCCAGCAGCTTGGAAGGGAGGACAGGATATATGAACACTGAAGCTTTCTTT. Translated: CASSLEGRTGYMNTEAFF. The rearrangement joins TRBV5-4 to TRBJ1-1; 7 bases line up with TRBD1. The CDR3 covers 18 residues. V lost 0 bases to trimming and J lost 0 bases; unmatched junction nucleotides: 11. Germline V gene lookup returns CDR1 SGHNT and CDR2 YYREEE (reference sequence).

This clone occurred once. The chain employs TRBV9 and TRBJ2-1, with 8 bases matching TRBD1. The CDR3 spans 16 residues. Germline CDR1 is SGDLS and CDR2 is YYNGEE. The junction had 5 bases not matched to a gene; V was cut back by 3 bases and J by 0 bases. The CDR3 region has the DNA TGTGCCAGCAGCGCCCTTGACAGGGGCTCCTACAATGAGCAGTTCTTC. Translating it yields CASSALDRGSYNEQFF.

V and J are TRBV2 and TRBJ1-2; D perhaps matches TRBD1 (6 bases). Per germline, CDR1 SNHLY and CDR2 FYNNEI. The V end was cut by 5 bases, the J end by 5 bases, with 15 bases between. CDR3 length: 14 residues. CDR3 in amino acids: CASSLQGPEYGYTF. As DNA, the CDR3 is TGTGCCAGCAGTTTACAGGGACCCGAGTATGGCTACACCTTC.

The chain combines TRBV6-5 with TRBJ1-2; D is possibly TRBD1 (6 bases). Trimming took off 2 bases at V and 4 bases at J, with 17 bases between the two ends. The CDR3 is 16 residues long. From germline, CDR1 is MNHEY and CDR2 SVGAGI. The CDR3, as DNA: TGTGCCAGCAGTTACCCCCAAATACAGGGAACCTATGGCTACACCTTC. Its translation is CASSYPQIQGTYGYTF.

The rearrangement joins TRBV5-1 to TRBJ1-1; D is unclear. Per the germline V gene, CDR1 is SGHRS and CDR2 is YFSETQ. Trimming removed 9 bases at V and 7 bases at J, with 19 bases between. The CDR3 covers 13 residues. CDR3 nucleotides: TGCGCCACCTCCATCTCCGGAGGGAGTGAAGCTTTCTTT. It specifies CATSISGGSEAFF.

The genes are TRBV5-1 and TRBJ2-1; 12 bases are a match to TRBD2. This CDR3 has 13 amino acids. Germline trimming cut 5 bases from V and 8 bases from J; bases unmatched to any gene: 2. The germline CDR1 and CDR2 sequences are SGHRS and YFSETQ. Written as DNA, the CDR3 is TGCGCCAGCAGACTAGCGGGGGGTCATGAGCAGTTCTTC. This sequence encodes CASRLAGGHEQFF.

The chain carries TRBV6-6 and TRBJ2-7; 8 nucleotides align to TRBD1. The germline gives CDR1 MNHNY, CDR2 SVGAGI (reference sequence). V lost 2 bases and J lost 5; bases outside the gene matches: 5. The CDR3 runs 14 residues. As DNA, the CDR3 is TGTGCCAGCAGTTACGGACAGGGCTCAGACGAGCAGTACTTC. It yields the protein CASSYGQGSDEQYF.

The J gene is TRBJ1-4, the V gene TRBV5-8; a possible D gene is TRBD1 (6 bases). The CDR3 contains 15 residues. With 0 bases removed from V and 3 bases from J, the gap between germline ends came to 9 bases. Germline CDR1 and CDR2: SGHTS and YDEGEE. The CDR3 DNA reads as TGTGCCAGCAGCTTGGTTCAGGGGTCTAATGAAAAACTGTTTTTT. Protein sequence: CASSLVQGSNEKLFF.

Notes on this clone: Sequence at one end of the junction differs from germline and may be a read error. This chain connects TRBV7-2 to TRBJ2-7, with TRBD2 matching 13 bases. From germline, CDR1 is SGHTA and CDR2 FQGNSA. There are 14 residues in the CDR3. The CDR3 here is CASSLGTSGVFWDF. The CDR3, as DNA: TGTGCCAGCAGCCTCGGGACTAGCGGGGTTTTCTGGGACTTC.

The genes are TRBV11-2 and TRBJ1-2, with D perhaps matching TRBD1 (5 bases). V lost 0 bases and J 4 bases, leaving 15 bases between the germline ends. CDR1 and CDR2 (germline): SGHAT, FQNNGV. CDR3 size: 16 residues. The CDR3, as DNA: TGTGCCAGCAGCTTAGATGGTAGGGGCTCCTCCTATGGCTACACCTTC. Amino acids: CASSLDGRGSSYGYTF.

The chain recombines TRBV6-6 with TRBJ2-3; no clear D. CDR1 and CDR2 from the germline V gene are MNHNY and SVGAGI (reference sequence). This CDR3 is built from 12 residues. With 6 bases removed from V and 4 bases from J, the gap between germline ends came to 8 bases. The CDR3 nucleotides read TGTGCCAGCAGCTTTAGTGCAGATACGCAGTATTTT. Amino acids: CASSFSADTQYF.

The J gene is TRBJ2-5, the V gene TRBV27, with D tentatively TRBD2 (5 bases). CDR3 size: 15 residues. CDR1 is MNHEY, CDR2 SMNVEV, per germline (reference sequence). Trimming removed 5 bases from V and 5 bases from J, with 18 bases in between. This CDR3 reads CASSQSGIPRETQYF. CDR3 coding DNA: TGTGCCAGCAGTCAATCCGGGATCCCTAGGGAGACCCAGTACTTC.

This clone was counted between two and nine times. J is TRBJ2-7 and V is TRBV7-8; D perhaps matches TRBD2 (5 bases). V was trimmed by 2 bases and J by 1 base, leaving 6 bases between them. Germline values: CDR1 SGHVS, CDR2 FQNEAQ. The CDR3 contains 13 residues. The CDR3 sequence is CASSLSGSYEQYF. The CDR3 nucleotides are TGTGCCAGCAGCTTAAGCGGATCCTACGAGCAGTACTTC. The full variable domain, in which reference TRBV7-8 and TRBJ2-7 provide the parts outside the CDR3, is GAGVSQSPRYKVAKRGQDVALRCDPISGHVSLFWYQQALGQGPEFLTYFQNEAQLDKSGLPSDRFFAERPEGSVSTLKIQRTQQEDSAVYLCASSLSGSYEQYFGPGTRLTVT.

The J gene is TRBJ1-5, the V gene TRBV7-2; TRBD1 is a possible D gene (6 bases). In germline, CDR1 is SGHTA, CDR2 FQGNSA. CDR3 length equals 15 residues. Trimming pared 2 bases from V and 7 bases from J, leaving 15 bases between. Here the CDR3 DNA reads TGTGCCAGCAGCTTATACGTCGGGGGGGCGCAGCCCCAGCATTTT. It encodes CASSLYVGGAQPQHF.

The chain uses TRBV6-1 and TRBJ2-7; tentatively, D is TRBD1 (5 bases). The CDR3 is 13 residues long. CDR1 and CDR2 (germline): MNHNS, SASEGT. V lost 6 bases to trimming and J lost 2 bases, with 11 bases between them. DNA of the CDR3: TGTGCCAGCAGGAAAGACAGTGCCTACGAGCAGTACTTC. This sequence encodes CASRKDSAYEQYF.

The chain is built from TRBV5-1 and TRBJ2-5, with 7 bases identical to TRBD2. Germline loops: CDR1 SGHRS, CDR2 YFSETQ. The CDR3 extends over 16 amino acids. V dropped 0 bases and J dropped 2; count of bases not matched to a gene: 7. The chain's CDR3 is CASSLALATLQETQYF. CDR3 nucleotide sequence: TGCGCCAGCAGCTTGGCACTAGCGACCCTACAAGAGACCCAGTACTTC.

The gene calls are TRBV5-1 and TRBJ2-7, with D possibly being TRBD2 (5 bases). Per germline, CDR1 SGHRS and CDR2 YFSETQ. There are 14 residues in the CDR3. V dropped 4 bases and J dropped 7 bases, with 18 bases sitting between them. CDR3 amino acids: CASSDTQERVEQYF. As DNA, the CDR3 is TGCGCCAGCAGCGACACCCAGGAGAGGGTGGAGCAGTACTTC.

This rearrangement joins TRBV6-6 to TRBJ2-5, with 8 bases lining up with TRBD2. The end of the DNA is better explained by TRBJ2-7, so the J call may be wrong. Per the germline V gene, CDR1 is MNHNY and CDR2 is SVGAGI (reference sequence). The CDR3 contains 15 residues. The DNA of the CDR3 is TGTGCCAGCAGTTCCGTTCTAGCGGGTGGATACGAGCAGTACTTC. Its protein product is CASSSVLAGGYEQYF.